This record looks at one TCR beta chain sequence and its context. The sample comes from a study of blood T cell repertoires in COVID-19. TCRdb's table, derived via immunoSEQ multiplex PCR, lists solely in-frame clones and lacks some. This sample has roughly 230,000 clones; approximately 81% occur once, and the top ten carry 3% to 4.5%. V lost 1 base and J lost 5; bases outside the gene matches: 4. Per germline, CDR1 SGHTA and CDR2 FQGNSA. The CDR3 is 14 amino acids. The source material was peripheral blood. This TCR came from a woman of 80 years or more with acute or convalescent COVID-19. J is TRBJ2-5 and V is TRBV7-2; 7 bases fit TRBD2. CDR3 sequence (DNA): TGTGCCAGCAGCTTAGAGAAGGGAGGGGAGACCCAGTACTTC. Amino acid sequence: CASSLEKGGETQYF.